These T cell receptor beta chains were read from a single sample in a study of response to subunit inactivated influenza vaccine. TCRdb re-called the RT-PCR reads through MiXCR, storing one row per CDR3 protein. The sample lists 400,000 to 550,000 distinct CDR3 sequences, roughly 23% occurring once. The starting material was CD4+ T cells sorted from PBMCs, obtained approximately 5 days after vaccination. The receptor set was obtained from a man aged 50-59 years who received an inactivated influenza vaccine. The CDR3 runs from the conserved cysteine through the conserved F or W. A D gene is named only where the DNA matches it firmly. The size entry is marked missing in some rows and otherwise reads once, few, many or a size class.

cdr3_nt	cdr3_aa	v_call	j_call	d_call	clone_size
TGCGCCAGCAGCCCAAGCCTGGGGGCGTACTATGGCTACACCTTC	CASSPSLGAYYGYTF	TRBV4-3	TRBJ1-2	-	-
TGTGCCACCAGTGATTTGGTCAGGGGCACAGATACGCAGTATTTT	CATSDLVRGTDTQYF	TRBV24-1	TRBJ2-3	-	-
TGTGCCAGCAGTTCTACACCGGGACTAGCTGATACGCAGTATTTT	CASSSTPGLADTQYF	TRBV12-3/TRBV12-4	TRBJ2-3	TRBD2	few
TGCAGCGTTGCTGAGAAACTCAATTCACCCCTCCACTTT	CSVAEKLNSPLHF	TRBV29-1	TRBJ1-6	-	once
TGTGCCAGCAGTTTATTGGGACAGGTGGGGCAGCCCCAGCATTTT	CASSLLGQVGQPQHF	TRBV28	TRBJ1-5	TRBD1	-
TGTGCCAGCAGTTCCGTCAAGGGATCTGGGGCCAACGTCCTGACTTTC	CASSSVKGSGANVLTF	TRBV28	TRBJ2-6	-	-
TGCAGCGCCATATCGACAGGGGGGGACAGGAGAAGAGGTACTGAAGCTTTCTTT	CSAISTGGDRRRGTEAFF	TRBV29-1	TRBJ1-1	TRBD1	few
TGCGCCAGCAGCCAACAGCGGGGAGACAATGAGCAGTTCTTC	CASSQQRGDNEQFF	TRBV4-1	TRBJ2-1	TRBD2	few
TGTGCCAGCAGCCCGCGGGACAGACTTCAAGAGACCCAGTACTTC	CASSPRDRLQETQYF	TRBV7-9	TRBJ2-5	-	-
TGTGCCAGCAGCCACGACTCGTTGATCTACGAGCAGTACTTC	CASSHDSLIYEQYF	TRBV7-2	TRBJ2-7	-	-
TGTGCCACAGACAGGGGGAGCTCTGGAAACACCATATATTTT	CATDRGSSGNTIYF	TRBV7-2	TRBJ1-3	TRBD1	few
TGTGCCTGGAGTGTTCTTGAGAATTCACCCCTCCACTTT	CAWSVLENSPLHF	TRBV30	TRBJ1-6	-	-
TGTGCCAGCAGAAAGACAGGGGACTACGAGCAGTACTTC	CASRKTGDYEQYF	TRBV6-1	TRBJ2-7	TRBD1	-
TGTGCCAGCAGTTCACAGGGGGGTGAAAAACTGTTTTTT	CASSSQGGEKLFF	TRBV12-3/TRBV12-4	TRBJ1-4	TRBD1	-
TGTGCCAGCAGTTTAGTCGGGGTTCTGAGCAATGAGCAGTTCTTC	CASSLVGVLSNEQFF	TRBV27	TRBJ2-1	-	-
TGTGCCATCGTCGGACAACTGAACACTGAAGCTTTCTTT	CAIVGQLNTEAFF	TRBV10-3	TRBJ1-1	-	-
TGCGCCAGCAGCTTGGGTCAGGGGGGGTATGAGCAGTTCTTC	CASSLGQGGYEQFF	TRBV5-1	TRBJ2-1	-	-
TGTGCCAGCAGTTGGGACTCCTATAATTCACCCCTCCACTTT	CASSWDSYNSPLHF	TRBV12-3/TRBV12-4	TRBJ1-6	-	few
TGTGCCAGCAGCTCGATTGGGGAGGACATTCAGTACTTC	CASSSIGEDIQYF	TRBV7-3	TRBJ2-4	-	-
TGCAGCGTTGATTCACAGGGGGGAACAGAGCAGTACTTC	CSVDSQGGTEQYF	TRBV29-1	TRBJ2-7	TRBD1	few
TGTGCCAGCTCACGGGAGAGCAGCTCCTATAATTCACCCCTCCACTTT	CASSRESSSYNSPLHF	TRBV18	TRBJ1-6	-	once
TGTGCCAGCAGCTTAAGAAGGGTGGCAGATACGCAGTATTTT	CASSLRRVADTQYF	TRBV7-2	TRBJ2-3	-	-
TGCGCCAGCGGGGGGCTCGAGCAGTACTTC	CASGGLEQYF	TRBV10-2	TRBJ2-7	-	few
TGCAGTGCAAGTGGACTAGCGGCCCAAGAGACCCAGTACTTC	CSASGLAAQETQYF	TRBV20-1	TRBJ2-5	TRBD2	-
TGTGCCAGCAGTCCAATCACTTCCGAAGGGACCCAGTACTTC	CASSPITSEGTQYF	TRBV6-1	TRBJ2-5	-	-
TGTGCCAGCAGTTATTCGAGGGCAGATACGCAGTATTTT	CASSYSRADTQYF	TRBV6-5	TRBJ2-3	-	-
TGTGCCAGCAGCTTAGGCGGGACGTATACCTACGAGCAGTACTTC	CASSLGGTYTYEQYF	TRBV5-5	TRBJ2-7	-	-